This T cell receptor (beta chain) appears in the sequencing data of a study of CD8+CD57+ T cells in acquired aplastic anemia (dated by TCRdb to 2016 to 2019). Regarding the research as a whole: DNA extracted from sorted CD4+ and CD8+ cells had a mean of about 3.3 ug, with a range of roughly 0.17 to 27.4 ug. An average of approximately 10 million reads for CD4+ cells and 11.0 million reads for CD8+ cells was obtained from healthy donor samples. The research as a whole found: No significant difference in CD8+ Simpson's diversity was found between patients and healthy controls (P=0.060). Although 25 to 30 CD8+ CDR3 sequences were shared by patients and controls, these sequences appeared highly expressed in patients and within the immunodominant clones of patients.

TCR beta VDJ combination and CDR3 sequence profiling used genomic DNA as the template. An Illumina HiSeq 2000 was the platform used for TCR repertoire sequencing. The published analysis was carried out like this. TRBV/TRBJ rearrangement plots, CDR3 size and DJ length profiles, and Simpson's diversity index were used to evaluate the repertoires. The most abundant DNA sequence in the deep sequencing data was taken as the immunodominant clone. CDR3 amino acid sequences were screened for sharing across subjects and were compared with published repertoires and the VDJdb database. The public reads were reanalyzed by TCRdb: fastp trimming at Q25, MiXCR alignment, in-frame beta chains only. Every distinct CDR3 protein forms one entry, paired with its most common genes and DNA. TCRdb, rather than the study authors, made the V and J calls. A total of about 71,000 distinct CDR3 sequences appear in this sample, roughly 50% of them only once. Around 8% of the sample lies in the top ten.

Remarks on this clonotype: It has no known antigen specificity. The sample holds no much larger clone one base away, and base qualities are not on file.

CDR1 and CDR2 (SEHNR, FQNEAQ) derive from the germline V gene (reference sequence). V drops 4 bases and J drops 8 bases, leaving 8 bases in between. The cysteine opens and the phenylalanine closes a CDR3 of 11 amino acids. CDR3 DNA only is kept here, 33 bases in frame from base 1. The study deep-sequenced TCR repertoires of sorted CD4+ and CD8+ blood T cells from severe aplastic anemia patients and healthy subjects. Ficoll-Paque density gradient centrifugation was used to isolate peripheral blood mononuclear cells. Before DNA extraction, CD4+ and CD8+ T cells were sorted by FACS or by magnetic beads.

Material: sorted CD4+, CD8+, or CD8+CD57+ T cells (not recorded which) from PBMCs. The rearrangement combines TRBV7-9 with TRBJ1-2; 6 matching bases give a weak D call of TRBD1. This TCR derives from a human donor in good health, serving as a control. The DNA sequence is given as TGTGCCAGCAGCTCCGACAGGGGCTACACCTTC. Its protein reads: CASSSDRGYTF.